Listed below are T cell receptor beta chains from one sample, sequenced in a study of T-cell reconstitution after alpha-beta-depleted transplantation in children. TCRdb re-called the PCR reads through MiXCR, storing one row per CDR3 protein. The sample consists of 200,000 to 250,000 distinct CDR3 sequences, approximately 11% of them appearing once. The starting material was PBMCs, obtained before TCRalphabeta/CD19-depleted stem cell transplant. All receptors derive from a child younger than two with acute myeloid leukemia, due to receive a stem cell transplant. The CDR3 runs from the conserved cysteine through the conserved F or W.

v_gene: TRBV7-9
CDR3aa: CASSLQNYEQYF

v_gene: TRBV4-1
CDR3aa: CASSPTVPRLGFGDFTGELFF

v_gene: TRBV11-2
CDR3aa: CASRQGIAKNIQYF

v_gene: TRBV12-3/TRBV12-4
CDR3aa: CASSLWADTGELFF

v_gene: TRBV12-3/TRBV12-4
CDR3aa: CTSSPTMGRPQGQLEAFF

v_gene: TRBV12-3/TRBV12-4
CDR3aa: CASSPRGGARTGELFF

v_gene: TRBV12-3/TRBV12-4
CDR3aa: CASREGQYNSPLHF

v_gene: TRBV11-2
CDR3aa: CASSLGAATSSYNEQFF

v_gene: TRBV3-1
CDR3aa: CASSYQYEQYF

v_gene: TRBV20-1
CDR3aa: CSARGNEIPRTDTQYF